The T cell receptor beta chain described here comes from a study of blood T cell repertoires in COVID-19. This CDR3 region has 13 residues. Between the trimmed V and J ends, which lost 3 bases and 2 bases, there was a span of 8 bases. In germline, CDR1 is SGDLS, CDR2 YYNGEE. Measured with immunoSEQ multiplex PCR; TCRdb has only the in-frame clones, and not every one. The sample records under 300,000 clones, 85% to 90% being singletons. V is TRBV9 and J is TRBJ1-2; possibly TRBD1 for D (6 bases). The sequencing sample was made of peripheral blood. The origin of this receptor is a woman aged 65 to 85 with active or convalescent COVID-19. The CDR3 region has the DNA TGTGCCAGCAGCGAAGGACAGAACTATGGCTACACCTTC. Amino acids: CASSEGQNYGYTF. The variable domain in full, completed from reference TRBV9 and TRBJ1-2, reads DSGVTQTPKHLITATGQRVTLRCSPRSGDLSVYWYQQSLDQGLQFLIQYYNGEERAKGNILERFSAQQFPDLHSELNLSSLELGDSALYFCASSEGQNYGYTFGSGTRLTVV.